The subject of this entry is one T cell receptor beta chain. Its antigen is unidentified. The sample belongs to a study of vaccination and CD4 T cells after COVID-19. With the Oncomine TCR Beta short-read assay, DNA from cultured CD4+ T cells was sequenced. MiXCR was run by TCRdb on the PCR reads, yielding one entry per CDR3 protein. The top ten hold 13% of the sample, which has around 14,000 distinct CDR3 sequences, 51% seen once. The treatment: approximately nine-day PBMC culture with coronavirus spike peptide pools or control peptides (ViraFEST assay). Fresh medium (containing IL-2) replaced half the medium on days 3 and 7. Trimming cost V 5 bases and J 2 bases, with 12 bases left between them. The CDR3 runs 15 residues. Germline values: CDR1 SEHNR, CDR2 FQNEAQ (reference sequence).

This TCR was sampled from a human donor who had recovered from COVID-19. This sequence joins TRBV7-9 and TRBJ2-2; D is perhaps TRBD1 or TRBD2 (5 bases each). Material: CD4+ T cells from blood, cultured in vitro. This chain's CDR3 is CASSKGPINTGELFF. CDR3 nucleotides: TGTGCCAGCAGCAAGGGACCGATAAACACCGGGGAGCTGTTTTTT.